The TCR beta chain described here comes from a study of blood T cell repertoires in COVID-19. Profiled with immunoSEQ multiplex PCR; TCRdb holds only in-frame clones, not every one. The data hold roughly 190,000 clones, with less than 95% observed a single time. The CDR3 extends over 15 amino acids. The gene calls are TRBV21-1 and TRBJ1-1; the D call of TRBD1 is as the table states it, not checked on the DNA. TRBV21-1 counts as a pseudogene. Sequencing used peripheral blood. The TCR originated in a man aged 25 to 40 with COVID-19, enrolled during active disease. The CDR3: CASSVTHRVDTEAFF. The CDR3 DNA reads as TGTGCCAGCAGCGTAACACACAGGGTAGACACTGAAGCTTTCTTT.